This T cell receptor (beta chain) is from a study of T cells after yellow fever vaccination. About the research overall: In the case of low-cell-number fractions, SMART-Seq v4 Ultra Low Input was used for preparation.

The germline gives CDR1 SGHDT, CDR2 YYEEEE. The trim removed 5 bases at V and 3 bases at J, leaving 3 bases unmatched. The CDR3 extends over 15 amino acids. Study-level results: Booster samples showed a return of most primary-vaccination clones (around 96% CD4, around 88% CD8). By day 5 rather than day 15, the secondary response had peaked, though it was weaker.

On this clonotype: Its antigen is still unknown.

Using its own MiXCR run on the 5' RACE reads, TCRdb lists one record per CDR3 protein. Of hundreds of thousands of distinct CDR3 sequences listed, roughly 21% were seen once; the top ten hold 14%. The TCR sequence derives from a man aged 30-40 years who received the YFV17D yellow fever vaccine. V usage is TRBV5-6 and J usage is TRBJ2-2, with 11 bases matching TRBD1. This material consisted of PBMCs, taken 15 days after the yellow fever booster vaccination. Here the CDR3 reads CASRRTGGYTGELFF. Written as DNA, the CDR3 is TGTGCCAGCAGGCGGACAGGGGGCTACACCGGGGAGCTGTTTTTT.